Detailed here is one T cell receptor beta chain. This CDR3 comprises 13 residues. J was trimmed by 10 bases and V by 3 bases; bases with no gene match: 6. Germline V lookup: CDR1 SGHAT, CDR2 FQNNGV. The age range of participants was about 18 to 89 years, with residence in more than 20 US areas. In the original processing: Researchers report that nucleated cell counts were estimated from reference gene primer amplification. Clones were sequenced by immunoSEQ multiplex PCR, and TCRdb holds only the in-frame ones, with some missing. That table is the source of V, J and clone size, and D and trimming were worked out from the DNA. The table shows about 480,000 clones, with 87% occurring only once. The sample comes from a study of blood T cell repertoires in COVID-19.

The sequencing input was PBMCs or T cells enriched from blood (not recorded which). The receptor was derived from a woman aged 18-29 years with acute COVID-19. This chain links TRBV11-2 with TRBJ2-1, with 7 bases fitting TRBD2. In DNA, the CDR3 is TGTGCCAGCAGCTTCGCGGGAGATGGGGAGCAGTTCTTC. Its protein is CASSFAGDGEQFF.